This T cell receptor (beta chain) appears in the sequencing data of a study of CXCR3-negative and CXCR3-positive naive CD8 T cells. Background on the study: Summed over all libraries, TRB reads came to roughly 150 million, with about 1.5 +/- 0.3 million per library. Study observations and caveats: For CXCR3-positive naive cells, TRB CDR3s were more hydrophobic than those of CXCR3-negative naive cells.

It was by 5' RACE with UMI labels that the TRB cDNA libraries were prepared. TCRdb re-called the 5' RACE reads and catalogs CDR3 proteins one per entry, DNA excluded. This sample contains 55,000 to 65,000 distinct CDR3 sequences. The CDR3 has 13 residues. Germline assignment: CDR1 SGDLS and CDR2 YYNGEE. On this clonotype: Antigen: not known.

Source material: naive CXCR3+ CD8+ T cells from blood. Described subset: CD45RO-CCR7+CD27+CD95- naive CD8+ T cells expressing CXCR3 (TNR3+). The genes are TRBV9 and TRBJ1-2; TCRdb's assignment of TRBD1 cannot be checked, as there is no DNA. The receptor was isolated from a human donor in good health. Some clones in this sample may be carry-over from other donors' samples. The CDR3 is CASSIANDRGQTF.